This section outlines one TCR beta chain sequence together with its context. The sample originates from a study of blood T cell repertoires in COVID-19. There are 15 residues in the CDR3. Germline CDR1 reads LNHDA; CDR2 reads SQIVND (reference sequence). Deletions cut 8 bases from V and 8 bases from J, with 21 bases between. Using immunoSEQ multiplex PCR, the repertoire was profiled, and TCRdb retains in-frame clones only, with some absent. The repertoire holds more than 200,000 clones, with more than 65% as singletons. The chain has TRBV19 and TRBJ1-4; D possibly corresponds to TRBD1 (5 bases). The specimen was peripheral blood. This TCR derives from a woman older than 75 with acute or convalescent COVID-19. The CDR3 DNA reads TGTGCCAGTTCACAACAGGCTAACATAGGGGAAAAACTGTTTTTT. As protein: CASSQQANIGEKLFF.